This section outlines one T cell receptor beta chain sequence together with its context. Data came from immunoSEQ multiplex PCR; TCRdb stores just in-frame clones and leaves some out. Here the sample spans around 130,000 clones, about nine tenths being singletons. TCRs were sequenced from three patients responding to pembrolizumab. The entry originates in a study of PD-1 blockade in mismatch repair-deficient tumors. In the study overall: All were previously treated, progressing patients with 12 mismatch repair-deficient cancer types.

V was pared by 5 bases and J by 3 bases, with 3 bases of the junction left unmatched. Germline V lookup: CDR1 MDHEN, CDR2 SYDVKM. The CDR3 has 15 amino acids. The sample in question was peripheral blood, obtained approximately 71 weeks after starting pembrolizumab. The receptor was derived from an adult with mismatch repair-deficient cancer. V and J are TRBV28 and TRBJ2-2; 10 positions match TRBD2. The chain's CDR3 is CASSTAGGYTGELFF. The CDR3 DNA reads as TGTGCCAGCAGTACAGCGGGAGGGTACACCGGGGAGCTGTTTTTT. Drawing the rest from reference TRBV28 and TRBJ2-2, the complete variable domain is DVKVTQSSRYLVKRTGEKVFLECVQDMDHENMFWYRQDPGLGLRLIYFSYDVKMKEKGDIPEGYSVSREKKERFSLILESASTNQTSMYLCASSTAGGYTGELFFGEGSRLTVL.